The clone carrying this TCR beta chain was detected once. CDR1 DFQATT and CDR2 SNEGSKA come from the germline V gene (reference sequence). The CDR3 is 11 residues long. Trimming removed 6 bases from V and 5 bases from J, with 8 bases in between. This table comes from immunoSEQ multiplex PCR, and its TCRdb copy is limited to in-frame clones, with some not included. In the table there are 350,000 to 450,000 clones, about nine tenths of which are singletons. The data stem from a study of Ad26.COV2.S vaccination and SARS-CoV-2 variants. Treatment given: 15 to 20 received Ad26.COV2.S at low or high dose, single or two shots; several received placebo; per-sample allocation not given. The investigators took samples on day 63 after the first vaccine or placebo injection.

This chain connects TRBV20-1 to TRBJ2-1; no reliable D call. The sample consisted of peripheral blood, taken in a trial of Ad26.COV2.S vaccine versus placebo. This receptor was obtained from a person between 18 and 60 years old who received the Ad26.COV2.S COVID-19 vaccine or a placebo. The CDR3 is CSAPDNNEQFF. The CDR3 region has the DNA TGCAGTGCGCCCGACAACAATGAGCAGTTCTTC.